These 28 T cell receptor beta chains were sequenced from one sample in a study of T cell responses to AZD1222 COVID-19 vaccine. Here immunoSEQ multiplex PCR was the method, and the copy in TCRdb shows in-frame clones only, minus some. The sample includes more than 120,000 clones, approximately 87% of them seen just once. The sequences come from peripheral blood, collected 28 days after the second AZD1222 dose. These receptor sequences come from an adult who received the AZD1222 COVID-19 vaccine.

The chain links TRBV5-1 to TRBJ1-1, with 7 positions matching TRBD1. The CDR3 runs to 15 residues. CDR1 is SGHRS and CDR2 is YFSETQ in the germline V gene. V lost 3 bases to trimming and J lost 6 bases; unmatched junction nucleotides: 11. The CDR3 is CASSSAGGTYPEAFF. The CDR3 DNA reads as TGCGCCAGCAGCTCGGCAGGGGGAACGTACCCTGAAGCTTTCTTT. Based on the CDR3 plus reference TRBV5-1 and TRBJ1-1, the full variable domain is KAGVTQTPRYLIKTRGQQVTLSCSPISGHRSVSWYQQTPGQGLQFLFEYFSETQRNKGNFPGRFSGRQFSNSRSEMNVSTLELGDSALYLCASSSAGGTYPEAFFGQGTRLTVV.

The chain uses TRBV5-4 and TRBJ1-1; D unclear. V lost 4 bases to trimming and J lost 6 bases, with 19 bases between them. This CDR3 comprises 15 residues. In germline, CDR1 is SGHNT, CDR2 YYREEE (reference sequence). This CDR3 reads CASSPSPGGRAEAFF. CDR3 bases: TGTGCCAGCAGCCCATCCCCCGGAGGGCGAGCTGAAGCTTTCTTT.

The V call is TRBV9, the J call TRBJ2-2; D possibly corresponds to TRBD1 (6 bases). The CDR3 runs to 14 residues. Trimming removed 4 bases from V and 1 base from J, with 8 bases in between. In germline, CDR1 is SGDLS, CDR2 YYNGEE. Here the CDR3 DNA reads TGTGCCAGCAGCCTGACAGGGAACACCGGGGAGCTGTTTTTT. This codes for CASSLTGNTGELFF.

The chain's CDR3 is CASRLDRASNQPQHF. In DNA form, the CDR3 reads TGTGCCAGCAGACTGGACAGGGCGAGCAATCAGCCCCAGCATTTT. This chain links TRBV28 with TRBJ1-5, with TRBD1 identical over 8 bases. The CDR3 contains 15 residues. V was pared by 6 bases and J by 1 base, with 5 bases of the junction left unmatched. CDR1 is MDHEN and CDR2 is SYDVKM in the germline V gene. Looking up the rest from reference TRBV28 and TRBJ1-5 gives the full variable domain: DVKVTQSSRYLVKRTGEKVFLECVQDMDHENMFWYRQDPGLGLRLIYFSYDVKMKEKGDIPEGYSVSREKKERFSLILESASTNQTSMYLCASRLDRASNQPQHFGDGTRLSIL.

V and J are TRBV9 and TRBJ2-1, with D uncertain. The CDR3 loop spans 16 amino acids. Germline V gives CDR1 SGDLS, CDR2 YYNGEE. V lost 4 bases and J lost 6, with 20 bases in between. In DNA, the CDR3 is TGTGCCAGCAGCCTCCGCCCGGGCCTTGGCGGCAATGAGCAGTTCTTC. Translated, it gives CASSLRPGLGGNEQFF. Drawing the rest from reference TRBV9 and TRBJ2-1, the complete variable domain is DSGVTQTPKHLITATGQRVTLRCSPRSGDLSVYWYQQSLDQGLQFLIQYYNGEERAKGNILERFSAQQFPDLHSELNLSSLELGDSALYFCASSLRPGLGGNEQFFGPGTRLTVL.

This chain joins TRBV12-3 or TRBV12-4 and TRBJ1-1; 8 bases agree with TRBD1. J gave up 10 bases and V 4 bases, and 8 bases lay outside the gene matches. This CDR3 region has 13 residues. CDR3 region: CASSSARGRLAFF. In nucleotides, the CDR3 is TGTGCCAGCAGTTCTGCCAGGGGGCGGCTAGCTTTCTTT.

The chain is built from TRBV3-1 (or the pseudogene TRBV3-2) and TRBJ1-6; 7 bases fit TRBD1. The CDR3 is 14 amino acids. The V segment lost 3 bases and the J segment 7 bases; nucleotides outside the gene matches: 3. The V gene's germline CDR1 is LGHDT and CDR2 YNNKEL (reference sequence). The CDR3 region is CASSQGTENSPLHF. CDR3 nucleotide sequence: TGTGCCAGCAGCCAGGGGACAGAAAATTCACCCCTCCACTTT.

CDR3: CASSLDRGPGNTIYF. DNA for the CDR3: TGCGCCAGCAGCTTAGACAGGGGGCCTGGAAACACCATATATTTT. The chain recombines TRBV5-1 with TRBJ1-3; 10 bases agree with TRBD1. In germline, CDR1 is SGHRS, CDR2 YFSETQ. After removal of 2 bases from V and 2 bases from J, the junction contained 1 base not matched to a gene. This CDR3 region has 15 residues.

This clone has only a few counts. The chain is built from TRBV5-1 and TRBJ2-2; a possible D gene is TRBD1 (7 bases). This CDR3 is built from 19 residues. V was clipped by 0 bases and J by 0 bases, with 18 bases between them. The germline gives CDR1 SGHRS, CDR2 YFSETQ. CDR3 in DNA: TGCGCCAGCAGCTTGGCGGCAGGGGGGCCAAACACGAACACCGGGGAGCTGTTTTTT. It encodes CASSLAAGGPNTNTGELFF.

The rearrangement uses TRBV7-9 and TRBJ2-3, with D possibly matching TRBD2 (5 bases). Trimming took off 0 bases at V and 5 bases at J, with 12 bases between the two ends. This CDR3 is built from 15 residues. Germline CDR1 SEHNR, CDR2 FQNEAQ (reference sequence). CDR3 residues: CASSLALQEVDTQYF. The CDR3 DNA reads as TGTGCCAGCAGCTTAGCACTTCAGGAGGTAGATACGCAGTATTTT. Full variable domain (missing parts from reference TRBV7-9 and TRBJ2-3): DTGVSQNPRHKITKRGQNVTFRCDPISEHNRLYWYRQTLGQGPEFLTYFQNEAQLEKSRLLSDRFSAERPKGSFSTLEIQRTEQGDSAMYLCASSLALQEVDTQYFGPGTRLTVL.

The chain links TRBV2 to TRBJ1-2, with 7 bases fitting TRBD1. With V trimmed by 7 bases and J by 4 bases, 6 bases remained unmatched. This CDR3 is built from 13 residues. Germline CDR1 is SNHLY and CDR2 is FYNNEI. CDR3 coding DNA: TGTGCCAGCACTGAGACAGGGCCCTATGGCTACACCTTC. Its translation: CASTETGPYGYTF.

The genes are TRBV27 and TRBJ1-2; possibly TRBD1 for D (5 bases). Trimming left V 5 bases short and J 8 bases short, with 15 bases between. The CDR3 is 13 residues long. Germline V lookup: CDR1 MNHEY, CDR2 SMNVEV (reference sequence). This chain's CDR3 is CASSPAGTTGYTF. The CDR3 nucleotides are TGTGCCAGCAGTCCCGCCGGGACTACGGGCTACACCTTC.

This clone was seen once. This chain connects TRBV7-9 to TRBJ1-3; D unresolved. The CDR3 extends over 16 amino acids. V was pared by 5 bases and J by 8 bases, with 22 bases between. Germline V CDR1 and CDR2: SEHNR, FQNEAQ (reference sequence). In DNA form, the CDR3 reads TGTGCCAGCAGCGACCGGCAGTCTCCTAGATCCCACACCATATATTTT. It translates to CASSDRQSPRSHTIYF.

This clone appeared a single time. Germline and junction disagree at one end, which may indicate a read error. The chain is built from TRBV29-1 and TRBJ2-7, with 9 bases lining up with TRBD2. The CDR3 is made up of 14 amino acids. CDR1 and CDR2 (germline): SQVTM, ANQGSEA. The CDR3 DNA sequence: TGCAGCGCTGCCGGGACTAGCATCTCCCACGAGCAGTACTTC. Amino acid sequence: CSAAGTSISHEQYF.

This clone was detected once. CDR3 in DNA: TGTGCCAGCAGCTTAAACCTCGAGGGCCCTAATTCACCCCTCCACTTT. Its protein is CASSLNLEGPNSPLHF. The chain combines TRBV7-6 with TRBJ1-6; D ambiguous. Germline assignment: CDR1 SGHVS and CDR2 FNYEAQ. The CDR3 is 16 residues long. The V gene lost 2 bases and the J gene lost 6 bases, with 14 bases spanning the gap.

The chain is built from TRBV6-5 and TRBJ2-1, with D possibly matching TRBD1 (6 bases). CDR3 length equals 14 residues. Germline V gene data show CDR1 as MNHEY and CDR2 as SVGAGI. The V and J ends lost 5 bases and 12 bases respectively, with 20 bases between them. CDR3 nucleotides: TGTGCCAGCAGTCGGCAGACAGGCTCCCAAAGGCAGTTCTTC. This codes for CASSRQTGSQRQFF.

The CDR3 DNA reads as TGTGCCAGCTCACCCCGGGACATCCACACTGAAGCTTTCTTT. Protein: CASSPRDIHTEAFF. This chain joins TRBV18 and TRBJ1-1; tentative D call: TRBD1 (6 bases). The V end lost 3 bases, the J end lost 3 bases, and 11 bases lay between the germline ends. Germline V gives CDR1 KGHSH, CDR2 LQKENI. The CDR3 contains 14 residues.

The genes are TRBV9 and TRBJ1-3; no reliable D call. In germline, CDR1 is SGDLS, CDR2 YYNGEE. V was pared by 0 bases and J by 4 bases, with 11 bases between. CDR3 length: 15 residues. CDR3 residues: CASSVDRLEGNTIYF. In DNA, the CDR3 is TGTGCCAGCAGCGTAGATCGGCTTGAGGGAAACACCATATATTTT. Using reference TRBV9 and TRBJ1-3 for the parts outside the CDR3, the full variable domain is DSGVTQTPKHLITATGQRVTLRCSPRSGDLSVYWYQQSLDQGLQFLIQYYNGEERAKGNILERFSAQQFPDLHSELNLSSLELGDSALYFCASSVDRLEGNTIYFGEGSWLTVV.

The chain carries TRBV28 and TRBJ1-2; 7 positions match TRBD1. The CDR3 has 15 residues. Germline CDR1 MDHEN, CDR2 SYDVKM. V lost 5 bases to trimming and J lost 7 bases; unmatched junction nucleotides: 13. The CDR3 protein is CASSNPGTAVGGYTF. The CDR3 DNA sequence: TGTGCCAGCAGTAACCCGGGGACAGCGGTTGGTGGCTACACCTTC.

The genes are TRBV7-2 and TRBJ1-6; D not resolved. This CDR3 contains 14 residues. Germline CDR1 SGHTA, CDR2 FQGNSA. V dropped 0 bases and J dropped 7 bases, with 7 bases sitting between them. As DNA, the CDR3 is TGTGCCAGCAGCTTAGCGGCCAGGAATTCACCCCTCCACTTT. Protein product: CASSLAARNSPLHF.

In its sample, this clone was seen once. The rearrangement links TRBV11-2 to TRBJ2-3; 10 bases agree with TRBD1. This CDR3 has 15 amino acids. V shed 5 bases and J 4 bases; nucleotides not matched to a gene: 6. Germline lookup yields CDR1 SGHAT and CDR2 FQNNGV. The CDR3 nucleotides are TGTGCCAGCAGCAATGACAGGGGGCGCGCAGATACGCAGTATTTT. Encoded protein: CASSNDRGRADTQYF. Full variable domain (rest looked up from reference TRBV11-2 and TRBJ2-3): EAGVAQSPRYKIIEKRQSVAFWCNPISGHATLYWYQQILGQGPKLLIQFQNNGVVDDSQLPKDRFSAERLKGVDSTLKIQPAKLEDSAVYLCASSNDRGRADTQYFGPGTRLTVL.

The J gene is TRBJ1-6, the V gene TRBV7-2, with D perhaps TRBD1 (6 bases). V was pared by 4 bases and J by 4 bases, with 11 bases between. The germline V gene encodes CDR1 SGHTA and CDR2 FQGNSA. This CDR3 is 15 amino acids long. CDR3 sequence reads: CASSSFGQYNSPLHF. DNA for the CDR3: TGTGCCAGCAGCTCATTCGGACAGTATAATTCACCCCTCCACTTT.

The chain recombines TRBV24-1 with TRBJ1-1; a weak D match, TRBD1 (6 bases). The V end lost 7 bases, the J end lost 9 bases, and 17 bases lay between the germline ends. This CDR3 has 13 amino acids. The germline CDR1 and CDR2 sequences are KGHDR and SFDVKD. CDR3 in amino acids: CATRQGIRDQAFF. The CDR3 DNA follows: TGTGCCACCAGGCAGGGGATCAGGGACCAAGCTTTCTTT.

The chain is built from TRBV5-6 and TRBJ2-3, with D maybe TRBD2 (5 bases). This CDR3 comprises 15 residues. Trimming removed 0 bases from V and 3 bases from J, with 11 bases in between. Germline assignment: CDR1 SGHDT and CDR2 YYEEEE. CDR3 bases: TGTGCCAGCAGCTTGGCCCGGACTCCTACAGATACGCAGTATTTT. Its translation: CASSLARTPTDTQYF. The full variable domain, rest sourced from reference TRBV5-6 and TRBJ2-3, is DAGVTQSPTHLIKTRGQQVTLRCSPKSGHDTVSWYQQALGQGPQFIFQYYEEEERQRGNFPDRFSGHQFPNYSSELNVNALLLGDSALYLCASSLARTPTDTQYFGPGTRLTVL.

CDR3: CASSPQGQGASSGNTIYF. In DNA, the CDR3 is TGTGCCAGCAGTCCCCAGGGACAGGGGGCAAGCTCTGGAAACACCATATATTTT. The rearrangement joins TRBV28 to TRBJ1-3; 12 bases fit TRBD1. V dropped 5 bases and J dropped 0; count of bases not matched to a gene: 8. This CDR3 is 18 amino acids long. The V gene's germline CDR1 is MDHEN and CDR2 SYDVKM.

The J gene is TRBJ1-5, the V gene TRBV3-1 (or the pseudogene TRBV3-2), with 8 bases matching TRBD1. The CDR3 spans 16 residues. The J segment lost 2 bases and the V segment lost 6 bases, leaving 9 bases of the junction unmatched. In germline, CDR1 is LGHDT, CDR2 YNNKEL (reference sequence). The CDR3 DNA reads as TGTGCCAGCAGTCAATCGGACAGGGAGGGCAATCAGCCCCAGCATTTT. This sequence encodes CASSQSDREGNQPQHF.

The chain has TRBV7-9 and TRBJ2-3; 8 positions match TRBD2. The CDR3 sequence is 15 residues long. The V segment lost 7 bases and the J segment 3 bases; nucleotides outside the gene matches: 9. CDR1 and CDR2 (germline): SEHNR, FQNEAQ (reference sequence). This chain's CDR3 is CASTPSGSSTDTQYF. CDR3 in DNA: TGTGCCAGCACCCCCAGCGGGAGTAGTACAGATACGCAGTATTTT.

The chain combines TRBV30 with TRBJ1-2; D gene unclear. CDR3 length equals 12 residues. CDR1 is GTSNPN and CDR2 is SVGIG in the germline V gene (reference sequence). With 0 bases removed from V and 8 bases from J, the gap between germline ends came to 10 bases. The CDR3 region has the DNA TGTGCCTGGAGTGTGACGGGAAGCGGCTACACCTTC. Translation gives CAWSVTGSGYTF.